Shown below are 14 T cell receptor beta chains from a single sample sequenced in a study of OX40 agonist ivuxolimab in advanced cancers. Sequenced by immunoSEQ multiplex PCR; TCRdb stores in-frame clones only, minus some. The table lists around 26,000 clones, 85% to 90% of them singletons. The starting material was CD4+ or CD8+ T cells sorted from blood, obtained in a trial of the OX40 agonist ivuxolimab. The source of these receptors is an adult with an advanced solid tumor such as melanoma, head and neck, liver or kidney cancer.

Here the CDR3 DNA reads TGTGCCAGCAGGCCGAGCCGACAGGGGCGGAACGGGGAGCTGTTTTTT. It translates to CASRPSRQGRNGELFF. The chain couples TRBV2 to TRBJ2-2, with 8 bases fitting TRBD1. There are 16 residues in the CDR3. CDR1 and CDR2 (germline): SNHLY, FYNNEI. V was clipped by 6 bases and J by 7 bases; unmatched bases: 13.

This clone was seen a single time. The chain recombines TRBV6-5 with TRBJ2-3; TRBD2 matches at 7 bases. The germline V gene encodes CDR1 MNHEY and CDR2 SVGAGI. The length of the CDR3 is 15 residues. The ends lost 2 bases at V and 6 bases at J; junction bases unmatched: 8. The DNA of the CDR3 is TGTGCCAGCAGTTACAGGAGCGGGGAGGTCGATACGCAGTATTTT. This encodes CASSYRSGEVDTQYF.

This clone was detected only once. The gene calls are TRBV7-3 and TRBJ2-3; 8 positions agree with TRBD2. CDR1 and CDR2 (germline): SGHTA, FQGTGA. With V trimmed by 5 bases and J by 2 bases, 6 bases remained unmatched. This CDR3 is built from 15 residues. The CDR3 sequence is CASSPRGGATDTQYF. As DNA, the CDR3 is TGTGCCAGCAGCCCCCGGGGGGGGGCCACAGATACGCAGTATTTT. The entire variable domain, with the rest obtained from reference TRBV7-3 and TRBJ2-3, is as follows: GAGVSQTPSNKVTEKGKYVELRCDPISGHTALYWYRQSLGQGPEFLIYFQGTGAADDSGLPNDRFFAVRPEGSVSTLKIQRTERGDSAVYLCASSPRGGATDTQYFGPGTRLTVL.

The rearrangement uses TRBV4-3 and TRBJ1-4; 9 positions agree with TRBD1. The V and J ends lost 0 bases and 10 bases, in that order; junction bases with no gene match: 6. This CDR3 region has 15 residues. Germline CDR1 is LGHNA and CDR2 is YSLEER. The CDR3 region is CASSQDGTGRVKLFF. CDR3 nucleotides: TGCGCCAGCAGCCAAGACGGGACAGGGCGGGTAAAACTGTTTTTT.

CDR3 amino acids: CASSLGQSTYEQYF. Here the CDR3 DNA reads TGCGCCAGCAGCTTGGGACAGAGCACCTACGAGCAGTACTTC. The chain joins TRBV5-1 to TRBJ2-7, with D possibly being TRBD1 (5 bases). Germline V CDR1 and CDR2: SGHRS, YFSETQ. V was pared by 0 bases and J by 2 bases, with 9 bases between. This CDR3 contains 14 residues.

The gene calls are TRBV6-6 and TRBJ2-1, with 13 bases aligning to TRBD2. From germline, CDR1 is MNHNY and CDR2 SVGAGI (reference sequence). The CDR3 sequence is 15 residues long. Trimming removed 4 bases from V and 8 bases from J; junction bases left unmatched: 5. The CDR3 protein is CASSLTSGGPHEQFF. CDR3 in DNA: TGTGCCAGCAGTTTGACTAGCGGGGGGCCACATGAGCAGTTCTTC.

The J gene is TRBJ2-2, the V gene TRBV30, with D perhaps being TRBD1 or TRBD2 (5 bases each). Germline assignment: CDR1 GTSNPN and CDR2 SVGIG (reference sequence). The CDR3 is 14 amino acids. The V end was cut by 4 bases, the J end by 2 bases, with 11 bases between. CDR3 in amino acids: CAWNWGRNTGELFF. Written as DNA, the CDR3 is TGTGCCTGGAATTGGGGACGAAACACCGGGGAGCTGTTTTTT. Looking up the rest from reference TRBV30 and TRBJ2-2 gives the full variable domain: SQTIHQWPATLVQPVGSPLSLECTVEGTSNPNLYWYRQAAGRGLQLLFYSVGIGQISSEVPQNLSASRPQDRQFILSSKKLLLSDSGFYLCAWNWGRNTGELFFGEGSRLTVL.

V usage is TRBV10-2 and J usage is TRBJ2-3; 10 bases are a match to TRBD2. The CDR3 covers 15 residues. Germline V gives CDR1 WSHSY, CDR2 SAAADI. V gave up 6 bases and J gave up 0 bases; unmatched junction bases: 3. This chain's CDR3 is CASRLAGRSTDTQYF. The DNA of the CDR3 is TGCGCCAGCAGACTAGCGGGGAGGAGCACAGATACGCAGTATTTT.

This clone was seen only once. The chain recombines TRBV15 with TRBJ2-7, with D unresolved. CDR3 length equals 12 residues. Germline assignment: CDR1 LNHNV and CDR2 YYDKDF (reference sequence). V dropped 1 base and J dropped 6 bases, with 7 bases sitting between them. CDR3 nucleotides: TGTGCCACCAGCAGAGGGTGGCCCGAGCAGTACTTC. Protein sequence: CATSRGWPEQYF. Full variable domain (remainder filled in from reference TRBV15 and TRBJ2-7): DAMVIQNPRYQVTQFGKPVTLSCSQTLNHNVMYWYQQKSSQAPKLLFHYYDKDFNNEADTPDNFQSRRPNTSFCFLDIRSPGLGDTAMYLCATSRGWPEQYFGPGTRLTVT.

This clone was observed once. The gene calls are TRBV29-1 and TRBJ1-1; the D gene is possibly TRBD1 (5 bases). The V and J ends lost 4 bases and 10 bases respectively, with 13 bases between them. CDR1 and CDR2 (germline): SQVTM, ANQGSEA. This CDR3 spans 11 amino acids. As DNA, the CDR3 is TGCAGCGTTGGGGAAGGGGTCGGAGCTTTCTTT. Protein sequence: CSVGEGVGAFF.

The J gene is TRBJ1-2, the V gene TRBV30, with D possibly being TRBD1 (5 bases). Germline V gives CDR1 GTSNPN, CDR2 SVGIG (reference sequence). V lost 6 bases and J 0 bases, leaving 11 bases between the germline ends. The CDR3 length is 13 residues. Here the CDR3 DNA reads TGTGCCTGCAGGGACCGCTCTAACTATGGCTACACCTTC. It yields the protein CACRDRSNYGYTF.

The V gene is TRBV4-1, the J gene TRBJ2-3, with D perhaps matching TRBD2 (5 bases). The germline V gene encodes CDR1 MGHRA and CDR2 YSYEKL. Trimming removed 4 bases at V and 6 bases at J, with 8 bases between. This CDR3 spans 12 amino acids. The CDR3 DNA reads as TGCGCCAGCAGCCCACGAGGGGATACGCAGTATTTT. It translates to CASSPRGDTQYF.

The chain uses TRBV27 and TRBJ2-3; 7 bases agree with TRBD2. The CDR3 spans 15 residues. V gave up 5 bases and J gave up 4 bases; unmatched junction bases: 9. Germline CDR1 is MNHEY and CDR2 is SMNVEV (reference sequence). The CDR3 loop is CASSDTSVVPDTQYF. CDR3 sequence (DNA): TGTGCCAGCAGTGATACTAGCGTAGTTCCAGATACGCAGTATTTT.

This chain joins TRBV27 and TRBJ1-2; D is uncertain. The V gene's germline CDR1 is MNHEY and CDR2 SMNVEV (reference sequence). This CDR3 has 12 amino acids. V shed 6 bases and J shed 6 bases, with 11 bases lying between them. CDR3 in DNA: TGTGCCAGCAGCTTCCAGCAACATGGCTACACCTTC. This codes for CASSFQQHGYTF.